Listed below are T cell receptor beta chains from one sample, sequenced in a study of CD8 T cells in ankylosing spondylitis. In TCRdb, the 5' RACE reads were re-called with MiXCR into one record per CDR3 protein. The repertoire includes 50,000 to 65,000 distinct CDR3 sequences, roughly 7.4% of them detected once, and around 8.5% sits in the top ten. Sequencing input: blood, either unsorted or a sorted T cell fraction (not recorded which). The receptors stem from a female donor with ankylosing spondylitis or in good health (not recorded which). The CDR3 runs from the conserved cysteine through the conserved F or W. The D gene is left open where the match is weak. Size is omitted from some rows. Given values are once, few, many or a class for expanded clones.

v_gene: TRBV7-2; len: 12; j_gene: TRBJ1-6; d_gene: NA; abundance: many; CDR3aa: CASSLDRSPLHF; CDR3nt: TGTGCCAGCAGTTTGGACCGATCACCCCTCCACTTT
v_gene: TRBV3-1; len: 13; j_gene: TRBJ1-3; d_gene: NA; abundance: many; CDR3aa: CASSLISGNTIYF; CDR3nt: TGTGCCAGCAGCCTGATCTCTGGAAACACCATATATTTT
v_gene: TRBV9; len: 14; j_gene: TRBJ2-7; d_gene: NA; abundance: many; CDR3aa: CASSVTESSYEQYF; CDR3nt: TGTGCCAGCAGCGTCACAGAGAGCTCCTACGAGCAGTACTTC
v_gene: TRBV11-2; len: 15; j_gene: TRBJ2-3; d_gene: NA; abundance: many; CDR3aa: CASSFRLDSTDTQYF; CDR3nt: TGTGCCAGCAGCTTTAGGTTAGATAGCACAGATACGCAGTATTTT
v_gene: TRBV24-1; len: 13; j_gene: TRBJ2-1; d_gene: NA; abundance: few; CDR3aa: CATSDPLGNEQFF; CDR3nt: TGTGCCACCAGTGATCCCCTGGGCAATGAGCAGTTCTTC
v_gene: TRBV5-1; len: 15; j_gene: TRBJ1-1; d_gene: NA; abundance: many; CDR3aa: CASSFVPSMNTEAFF; CDR3nt: TGCGCCAGCAGCTTCGTGCCCAGCATGAACACTGAAGCTTTCTTT
v_gene: TRBV12-3/TRBV12-4; len: 16; j_gene: TRBJ2-2; d_gene: TRBD2; abundance: NA; CDR3aa: CASSLTLAGVTGELFF; CDR3nt: TGTGCCAGCAGTTTAACGCTAGCGGGGGTTACCGGGGAGCTGTTTTTT
v_gene: TRBV5-1; len: 14; j_gene: TRBJ2-3; d_gene: NA; abundance: many; CDR3aa: CASSLEGNTDTQYF; CDR3nt: TGCGCCAGCAGCTTGGAAGGGAACACAGATACGCAGTATTTT
v_gene: TRBV12-3/TRBV12-4; len: 14; j_gene: TRBJ1-1; d_gene: NA; abundance: many; CDR3aa: CASSLTRMGTEAFF; CDR3nt: TGTGCCAGCAGTTTAACCCGGATGGGCACTGAAGCTTTCTTT
v_gene: TRBV5-1; len: 14; j_gene: TRBJ1-2; d_gene: NA; abundance: medium-sized; CDR3aa: CASSSEGLDYGYTF; CDR3nt: TGCGCCAGCAGCAGCGAGGGTCTGGATTATGGCTACACCTTC
v_gene: TRBV5-1; len: 17; j_gene: TRBJ1-1; d_gene: TRBD1; abundance: many; CDR3aa: CASSLAPGGAGVTEAFF; CDR3nt: TGCGCCAGCAGCTTGGCCCCAGGGGGCGCTGGGGTCACTGAAGCTTTCTTT
v_gene: TRBV29-1; len: 14; j_gene: TRBJ1-2; d_gene: NA; abundance: many; CDR3aa: CSVEGLGVGYGYTF; CDR3nt: TGCAGCGTTGAAGGTTTGGGGGTCGGCTATGGCTACACCTTC
v_gene: TRBV29-1; len: 13; j_gene: TRBJ1-1; d_gene: TRBD1; abundance: many; CDR3aa: CSASGQMNTEAFF; CDR3nt: TGCAGCGCGTCGGGACAGATGAACACTGAAGCTTTCTTT
v_gene: TRBV10-3; len: 15; j_gene: TRBJ1-5; d_gene: TRBD1; abundance: many; CDR3aa: CAIRNEDRSNQPQHF; CDR3nt: TGTGCCATCAGAAACGAGGACAGGAGCAATCAGCCCCAGCATTTT
v_gene: TRBV7-2; len: 14; j_gene: TRBJ2-1; d_gene: NA; abundance: NA; CDR3aa: CASSLESRNNEQFF; CDR3nt: TGTGCCAGCAGCTTAGAATCCCGGAACAATGAGCAGTTCTTC
v_gene: TRBV20-1; len: 16; j_gene: TRBJ2-5; d_gene: NA; abundance: many; CDR3aa: CSARNPRGRIQETQYF; CDR3nt: TGCAGTGCTAGAAACCCCCGGGGGCGTATTCAAGAGACCCAGTACTTC
v_gene: TRBV10-3; len: 14; j_gene: TRBJ1-3; d_gene: NA; abundance: many; CDR3aa: CAISPRSPGNTIYF; CDR3nt: TGTGCCATCAGTCCCAGGAGCCCTGGAAACACCATATATTTT
v_gene: TRBV28; len: 13; j_gene: TRBJ2-2; d_gene: NA; abundance: many; CDR3aa: CASRPSLPGELFF; CDR3nt: TGTGCCAGCAGACCCAGTCTCCCCGGGGAGCTGTTTTTT
v_gene: TRBV10-3; len: 14; j_gene: TRBJ1-1; d_gene: NA; abundance: many; CDR3aa: CAISEGGRNTEAFF; CDR3nt: TGTGCCATCAGTGAAGGGGGGCGGAACACTGAAGCTTTCTTT
v_gene: TRBV12-3/TRBV12-4; len: 18; j_gene: TRBJ2-3; d_gene: TRBD1; abundance: NA; CDR3aa: CASSLWVGDSRGTDTQYF; CDR3nt: TGTGCCAGCAGTTTATGGGTGGGGGACAGTCGAGGCACAGATACGCAGTATTTT
v_gene: TRBV4-2; len: 15; j_gene: TRBJ1-4; d_gene: NA; abundance: NA; CDR3aa: CASSQVVEVGEKLFF; CDR3nt: TGTGCCAGCAGCCAAGTGGTGGAGGTCGGTGAAAAACTGTTTTTT
v_gene: TRBV5-1; len: 14; j_gene: TRBJ2-5; d_gene: NA; abundance: many; CDR3aa: CASSPPGVQETQYF; CDR3nt: TGCGCCAGCAGCCCGCCGGGGGTCCAAGAGACCCAGTACTTC
v_gene: TRBV21-1; len: 17; j_gene: TRBJ2-3; d_gene: NA; abundance: many; CDR3aa: CASSFRPGTSATDTQYF; CDR3nt: TGTGCCAGCAGCTTCCGTCCCGGGACTAGCGCCACAGATACGCAGTATTTT
v_gene: TRBV29-1; len: 10; j_gene: TRBJ1-1; d_gene: NA; abundance: many; CDR3aa: CSVRDTEAFF; CDR3nt: TGCAGCGTTAGGGACACTGAAGCTTTCTTT
v_gene: TRBV10-3; len: 13; j_gene: TRBJ1-1; d_gene: NA; abundance: many; CDR3aa: CAIRMGENTEAFF; CDR3nt: TGTGCCATCAGAATGGGAGAGAACACTGAAGCTTTCTTT
v_gene: TRBV12-3/TRBV12-4; len: 13; j_gene: TRBJ2-7; d_gene: NA; abundance: many; CDR3aa: CASSLHGSGEQYF; CDR3nt: TGTGCCAGCAGTTTGCATGGGAGTGGGGAGCAGTACTTC
v_gene: TRBV27; len: 14; j_gene: TRBJ2-1; d_gene: TRBD2; abundance: many; CDR3aa: CASSLPGGDYEQFF; CDR3nt: TGTGCCAGCAGTTTGCCCGGGGGGGATTATGAGCAGTTCTTC
v_gene: TRBV12-3/TRBV12-4; len: 11; j_gene: TRBJ2-5; d_gene: TRBD1; abundance: many; CDR3aa: CASSSGTVPYF; CDR3nt: TGTGCCAGCAGCTCCGGGACAGTCCCGTACTTC
v_gene: TRBV20-1; len: 13; j_gene: TRBJ2-1; d_gene: TRBD1; abundance: many; CDR3aa: CSARTGTYNEQFF; CDR3nt: TGCAGTGCCCGGACAGGGACCTACAATGAGCAGTTCTTC
v_gene: TRBV18; len: 17; j_gene: TRBJ2-6; d_gene: TRBD1; abundance: many; CDR3aa: CASSGMTGGAGANVLTF; CDR3nt: TGTGCCAGCTCAGGCATGACAGGGGGAGCTGGGGCCAACGTCCTGACTTTC
v_gene: TRBV7-9; len: 13; j_gene: TRBJ1-2; d_gene: TRBD1; abundance: few; CDR3aa: CASSPTGLHGYTF; CDR3nt: TGTGCCAGCAGCCCGACAGGGCTTCATGGCTACACCTTC
v_gene: TRBV29-1; len: 14; j_gene: TRBJ1-2; d_gene: NA; abundance: many; CDR3aa: CSVEITGFGYGYTF; CDR3nt: TGCAGCGTTGAGATTACAGGGTTCGGCTATGGCTACACCTTC
v_gene: TRBV5-6; len: 15; j_gene: TRBJ2-1; d_gene: NA; abundance: many; CDR3aa: CASSLRTGYGNEQFF; CDR3nt: TGTGCCAGCAGCTTGCGGACCGGGTACGGCAATGAGCAGTTCTTC
v_gene: TRBV25-1; len: 14; j_gene: TRBJ2-3; d_gene: NA; abundance: many; CDR3aa: CASSRWGGPDTQYF; CDR3nt: TGTGCCAGCAGTCGGTGGGGGGGCCCAGATACGCAGTATTTT
v_gene: TRBV18; len: 14; j_gene: TRBJ2-3; d_gene: TRBD1; abundance: few; CDR3aa: CASSQDRVADTQYF; CDR3nt: TGTGCCAGCTCCCAGGACAGGGTAGCAGATACGCAGTATTTT
v_gene: TRBV28; len: 13; j_gene: TRBJ2-2; d_gene: NA; abundance: NA; CDR3aa: CASKWRTAGELFF; CDR3nt: TGTGCCAGCAAATGGAGAACAGCCGGGGAGCTGTTTTTT
v_gene: TRBV28; len: 14; j_gene: TRBJ1-6; d_gene: NA; abundance: many; CDR3aa: CASLGGTYNSPLHF; CDR3nt: TGTGCCTCCCTTGGGGGGACCTATAATTCACCCCTCCACTTT
v_gene: TRBV7-2; len: 17; j_gene: TRBJ1-4; d_gene: NA; abundance: few; CDR3aa: CASSFPRGGPTNEKLFF; CDR3nt: TGTGCCAGCAGCTTTCCCCGGGGCGGGCCAACTAATGAAAAACTGTTTTTT
v_gene: TRBV24-1; len: 15; j_gene: TRBJ2-2; d_gene: TRBD1; abundance: NA; CDR3aa: CATQPGQGNTGELFF; CDR3nt: TGTGCCACCCAGCCGGGACAGGGGAACACCGGGGAGCTGTTTTTT
v_gene: TRBV6-1; len: 14; j_gene: TRBJ1-3; d_gene: NA; abundance: many; CDR3aa: CASKPGRSGNTIYF; CDR3nt: TGTGCCAGCAAGCCCGGCCGCTCTGGAAACACCATATATTTT
v_gene: TRBV20-1; len: 15; j_gene: TRBJ1-5; d_gene: NA; abundance: many; CDR3aa: CSASEGATSNQPQHF; CDR3nt: TGCAGTGCTAGTGAAGGGGCTACTAGCAATCAGCCCCAGCATTTT